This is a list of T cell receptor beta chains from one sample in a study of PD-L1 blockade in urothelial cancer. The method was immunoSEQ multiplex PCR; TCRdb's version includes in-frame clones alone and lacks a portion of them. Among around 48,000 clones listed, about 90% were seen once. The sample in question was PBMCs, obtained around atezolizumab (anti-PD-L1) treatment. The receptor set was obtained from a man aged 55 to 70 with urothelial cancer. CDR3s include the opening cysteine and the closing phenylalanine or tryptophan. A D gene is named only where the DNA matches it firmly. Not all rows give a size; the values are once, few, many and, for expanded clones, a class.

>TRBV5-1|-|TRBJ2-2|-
TGCGCCAGCAGCTCAGGAGGCCCTAACACCGGGGAGCTGTTTTTT
CASSSGGPNTGELFF
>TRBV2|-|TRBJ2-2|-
TGTGCCAGCAGTGGGAGGGTGAACACCGGGGAGCTGTTTTTT
CASSGRVNTGELFF
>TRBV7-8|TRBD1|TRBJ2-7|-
TGTGCCAGCAGCCCAGGGACAGGGTGGTTTTACGAGCAGTACTTC
CASSPGTGWFYEQYF
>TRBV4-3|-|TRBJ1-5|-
TGCGCCAGCAGCCAAGGGCGGGAACGACAGCCCCAGCATTTT
CASSQGRERQPQHF
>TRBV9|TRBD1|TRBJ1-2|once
TGTGCCAGCAGGCGAACAGGGGGCCAGGGCTACACCTTC
CASRRTGGQGYTF
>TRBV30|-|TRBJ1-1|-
TGTGCCTGGAGCGGACAGCGGAACACTGAAGCTTTCTTT
CAWSGQRNTEAFF
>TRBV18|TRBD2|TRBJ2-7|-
TGTGCCAGCTCCCCCACTAGCGGGGGGGCCAGCTCCTACGAGCAGTACTTC
CASSPTSGGASSYEQYF
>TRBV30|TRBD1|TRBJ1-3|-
TGTGCCTGGAGTGTGCCCAACAGGGGCTTTGGAAACACCATATATTTT
CAWSVPNRGFGNTIYF
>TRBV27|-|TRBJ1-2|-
TGTGCCAGCAGGACCCGGTCGGGGAGCCCCTATGGCTACACCTTC
CASRTRSGSPYGYTF
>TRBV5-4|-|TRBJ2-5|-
TGTGCCAGCAGACTAGGAGGGGGGGCGGGGGTAAAAGAGACCCAGTACTTC
CASRLGGGAGVKETQYF
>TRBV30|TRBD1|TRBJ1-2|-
TGTGCCTGGAGTAGAGGGGGCAACTATGGCTACACCTTC
CAWSRGGNYGYTF
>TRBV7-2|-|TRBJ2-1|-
TGTGCCAGCAGCTTAGATCAGGGTTCCTACAATGAGCAGTTCTTC
CASSLDQGSYNEQFF
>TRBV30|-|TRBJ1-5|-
TGTGCCTGGAGTCGAGGAGCTGGCAATCAGCCCCAGCATTTT
CAWSRGAGNQPQHF
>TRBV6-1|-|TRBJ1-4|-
TGTGCCAGCAGTGATGAGCCATTTACTAATGAAAAACTGTTTTTT
CASSDEPFTNEKLFF
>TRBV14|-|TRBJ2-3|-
TGTGCCAGCAGCCAAGACCGGAGAGATACGCAGTATTTT
CASSQDRRDTQYF
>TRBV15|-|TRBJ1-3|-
TGTGCCACCAGCAGAGATAGCATCGACTCTGGAAACACCATATATTTT
CATSRDSIDSGNTIYF
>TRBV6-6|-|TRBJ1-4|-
TGTGCCAGCAGTTACTCGAGGGAAAAACTGTTTTTT
CASSYSREKLFF
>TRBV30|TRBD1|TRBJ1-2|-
TGTGCCTGGAGTTGGGACAGGGCTTCTTATGGCTACACCTTC
CAWSWDRASYGYTF
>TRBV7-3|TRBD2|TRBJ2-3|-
TGTGCCAGCAGCCGAAGCGGGGGGAGGGCAGATACGCAGTATTTT
CASSRSGGRADTQYF
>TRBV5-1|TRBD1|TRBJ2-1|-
TGCGCCAGCAGCTCCGGGACAGGGGCGTTTCTGTTCTTC
CASSSGTGAFLFF
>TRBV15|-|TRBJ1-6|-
TGTGCCACCAGCAGTAGATACGGGGCGGGATCACCCCTCCACTTT
CATSSRYGAGSPLHF
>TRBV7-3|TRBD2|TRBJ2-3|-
TGTGCCAGCAGCTTAACCCGGGACTACACAGATACGCAGTATTTT
CASSLTRDYTDTQYF
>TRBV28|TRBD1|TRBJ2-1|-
TGTGCCAGCAGCGTTGGGACAGGAAGGTACAATGAGCAGTTCTTC
CASSVGTGRYNEQFF
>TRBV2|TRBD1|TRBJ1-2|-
TGTGCCAGCATCGCCCCGGGACAGGGGGTCGTCTATGGCTACACCTTC
CASIAPGQGVVYGYTF
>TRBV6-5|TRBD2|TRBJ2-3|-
TGTGCCAGCAGTGCGGGACTAGCGGCCACAGATACGCAGTATTTT
CASSAGLAATDTQYF
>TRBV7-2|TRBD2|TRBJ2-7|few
TGTGCCAGCAGCAACCCGGGGCTAGCGGGGGTTAATTACTTC
CASSNPGLAGVNYF
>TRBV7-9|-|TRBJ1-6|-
TGTGCCAGCAGACCGACTCAGAAGGGGTCACCCCTCCACTTT
CASRPTQKGSPLHF
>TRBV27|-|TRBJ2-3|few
TGTGCCAGCAGTTGGCAGGGGTTCACAGATACGCAGTATTTT
CASSWQGFTDTQYF
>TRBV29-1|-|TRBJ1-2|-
TGCAGCGTTCATATTGGGGGGGGCTATGGCTACACCTTC
CSVHIGGGYGYTF
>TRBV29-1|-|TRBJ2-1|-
TGCAGCGTTGATCGAGCGTCGAGCTCCTACAATGAGCAGTTCTTC
CSVDRASSSYNEQFF
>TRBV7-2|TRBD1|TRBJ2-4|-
TGTGCCAGCAGCCCAGACAGGGGTAACAACATTCAGTACTTC
CASSPDRGNNIQYF
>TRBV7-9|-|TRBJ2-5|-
TGTGCCAGCAGCTCGTGGGGCCTGGACCTTCTTGTGGAGACCCAGTACTTC
CASSSWGLDLLVETQYF
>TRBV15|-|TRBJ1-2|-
TGTGCCACCAGCAGAGATTCCCCCCAGGGGACCTATGGCTACACCTTC
CATSRDSPQGTYGYTF
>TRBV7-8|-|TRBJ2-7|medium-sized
TGTGCCAGCAGCCCAGATCTCACCTACGAGCAGTACTTC
CASSPDLTYEQYF
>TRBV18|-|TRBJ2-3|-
TGTGCCAGCTCACCACCGACAGACGCACATACGCAGTATTTT
CASSPPTDAHTQYF
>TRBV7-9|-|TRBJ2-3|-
TGTGCCAGCAGCTATAGCGATGGTACAGATACGCAGTATTTT
CASSYSDGTDTQYF
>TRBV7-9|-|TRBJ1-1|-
TGTGCCAGCAGCGGAGTGGGGGCTAGGTCTGAAGCTTTCTTT
CASSGVGARSEAFF
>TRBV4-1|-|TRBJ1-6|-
TGCGCCAGCAGCCAAGATCCGAGGGCCGTGGGGAATTCACCCCTCCACTTT
CASSQDPRAVGNSPLHF
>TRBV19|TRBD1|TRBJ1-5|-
TGTGCCAGTAGGGACAGGGGGGGCAATCAGCCCCAGCATTTT
CASRDRGGNQPQHF
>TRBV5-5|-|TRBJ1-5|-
TGTGCCAGCAGCTTAGGTGCGGGGGTTCAGCCCCAGCATTTT
CASSLGAGVQPQHF
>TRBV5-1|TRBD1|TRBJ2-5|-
TGCGCCAGCAGCCTAGACAGGGAAGAGACCCAGTACTTC
CASSLDREETQYF
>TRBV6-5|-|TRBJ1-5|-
TGTGCCAGCAGGAAAGGAGGGAGGGATCAGCCCCAGCATTTT
CASRKGGRDQPQHF
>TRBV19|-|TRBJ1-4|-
TGTGCCAGTAGAGCGTCCGCCCGGATCTATAGATATGCTAATGAAAAACTGTTTTTT
CASRASARIYRYANEKLFF
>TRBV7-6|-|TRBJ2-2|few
TGTGCCAGCAGCTTATATAGACCGGCGGATTCTGGGGAGCTGTTTTTT
CASSLYRPADSGELFF
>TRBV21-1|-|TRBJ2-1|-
TGTGCCACCTCCGGGACTCCCAACTACAATGAGCAGTTCTTC
CATSGTPNYNEQFF
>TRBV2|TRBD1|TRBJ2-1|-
TGTGCCAGCAGAGCCGGGACAGGGACCTACAATGAGCAGTTCTTC
CASRAGTGTYNEQFF
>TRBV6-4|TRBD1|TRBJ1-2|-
TGTGCCAGCAGTGACCGATTTGGGACAGGGAATGGCTACACCTTC
CASSDRFGTGNGYTF
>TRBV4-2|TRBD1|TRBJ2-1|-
TGTGCCAGCAGCCAAGTTACGACAGGGGCCTACAATGAGCAGTTCTTC
CASSQVTTGAYNEQFF
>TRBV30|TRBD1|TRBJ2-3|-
TGTGCCTGGAGTGGACAGGGAGAGACAGATACGCAGTATTTT
CAWSGQGETDTQYF
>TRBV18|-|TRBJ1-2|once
TGTGCCAGCTCACCACCAGGGGGAGCTAACTATGGCTACACCTTC
CASSPPGGANYGYTF
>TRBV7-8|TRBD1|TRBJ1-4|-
TGTGCCAGCAGCGCCCGTCGACAGGGGGCCCTTAATGAAAAACTGTTTTTT
CASSARRQGALNEKLFF
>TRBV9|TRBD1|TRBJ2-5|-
TGTGCCAGCAGCCCCACAGGGGACGAGACCCAGTACTTC
CASSPTGDETQYF
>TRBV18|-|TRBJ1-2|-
TGTGCCAGCTCACCACGCGGATTTTATGGCTACACCTTC
CASSPRGFYGYTF
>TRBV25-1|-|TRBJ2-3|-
TGTGCCAGCAGTGGGGGGCTGTCCACAGATACGCAGTATTTT
CASSGGLSTDTQYF
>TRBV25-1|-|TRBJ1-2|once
TGTGCCAGCAGTGAATCCGGCGGCAGTAACTATGGCTACACCTTC
CASSESGGSNYGYTF
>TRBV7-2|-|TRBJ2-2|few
TGTGCCAGCAGCTTAACGGGGGCGAACACCGGGGAGCTGTTTTTT
CASSLTGANTGELFF
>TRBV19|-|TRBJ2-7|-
TGTGCCAGTAGTATCACCATTGCGGGCTACGAGCAGTACTTC
CASSITIAGYEQYF